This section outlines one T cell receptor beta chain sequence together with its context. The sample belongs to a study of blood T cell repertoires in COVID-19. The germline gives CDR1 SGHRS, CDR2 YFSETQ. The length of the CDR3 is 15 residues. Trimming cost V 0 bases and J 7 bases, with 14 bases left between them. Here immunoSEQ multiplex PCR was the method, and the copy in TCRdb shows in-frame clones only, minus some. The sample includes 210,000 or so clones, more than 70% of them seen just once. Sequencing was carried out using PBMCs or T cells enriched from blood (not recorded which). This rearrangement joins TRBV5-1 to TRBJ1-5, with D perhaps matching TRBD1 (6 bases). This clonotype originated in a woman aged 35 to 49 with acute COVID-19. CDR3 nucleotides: TGCGCCAGCAGCTTGGAGGGGGGGCATGGACAGCCCCAGCATTTT. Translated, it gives CASSLEGGHGQPQHF.